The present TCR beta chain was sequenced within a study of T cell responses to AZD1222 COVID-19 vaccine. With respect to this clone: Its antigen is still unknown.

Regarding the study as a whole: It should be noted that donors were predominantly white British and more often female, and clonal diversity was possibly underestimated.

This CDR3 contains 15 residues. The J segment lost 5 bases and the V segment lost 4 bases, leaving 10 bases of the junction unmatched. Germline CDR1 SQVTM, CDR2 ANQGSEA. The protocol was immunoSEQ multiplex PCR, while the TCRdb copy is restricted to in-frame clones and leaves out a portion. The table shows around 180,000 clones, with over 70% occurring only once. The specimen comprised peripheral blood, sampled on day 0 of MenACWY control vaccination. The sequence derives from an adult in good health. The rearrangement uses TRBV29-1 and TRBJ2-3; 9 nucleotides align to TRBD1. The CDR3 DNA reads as TGCAGCGTTGGGGGAACAGGGGGCGGGTTAGATACGCAGTATTTT. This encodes CSVGGTGGGLDTQYF.